The entry below describes one T cell receptor beta chain. Its antigen is currently unknown. These data belong to a study of T cells after yellow fever vaccination. Overall study context: The SMART-Seq v4 Ultra Low Input method served to prepare the low-cell-number fractions. General study results and limits: Although most clonotypes did not, a small share appeared in both CD4 and CD8 compartments. Researchers cautioned that FACS-sorted repertoires could harbor abundant clonotypes contaminating from the bulk population.

UMIs and a universal primer site were added when TCR cDNA was made by 5'RACE template switching. In TCRdb, the 5' RACE reads were re-called with MiXCR into one record per CDR3 protein. This sample has 450,000 to 550,000 distinct CDR3 sequences; around a fifth occur once, and the top ten carry roughly a sixth. Per the germline V gene, CDR1 is SGHRS and CDR2 is YFSETQ. The ends lost 4 bases at V and 2 bases at J; junction bases unmatched: 6. The CDR3 is 14 residues long. The source of this sequence is a man aged 18 to 30 who received the YFV17D yellow fever vaccine. Material: PBMCs, obtained 21 days after the first yellow fever vaccination. The chain has TRBV5-1 and TRBJ2-7; TRBD1 aligns across 7 bases. The chain's CDR3 is CASSLGTEPYEQYF. CDR3 coding DNA: TGCGCCAGCAGCCTGGGGACAGAGCCCTACGAGCAGTACTTC.